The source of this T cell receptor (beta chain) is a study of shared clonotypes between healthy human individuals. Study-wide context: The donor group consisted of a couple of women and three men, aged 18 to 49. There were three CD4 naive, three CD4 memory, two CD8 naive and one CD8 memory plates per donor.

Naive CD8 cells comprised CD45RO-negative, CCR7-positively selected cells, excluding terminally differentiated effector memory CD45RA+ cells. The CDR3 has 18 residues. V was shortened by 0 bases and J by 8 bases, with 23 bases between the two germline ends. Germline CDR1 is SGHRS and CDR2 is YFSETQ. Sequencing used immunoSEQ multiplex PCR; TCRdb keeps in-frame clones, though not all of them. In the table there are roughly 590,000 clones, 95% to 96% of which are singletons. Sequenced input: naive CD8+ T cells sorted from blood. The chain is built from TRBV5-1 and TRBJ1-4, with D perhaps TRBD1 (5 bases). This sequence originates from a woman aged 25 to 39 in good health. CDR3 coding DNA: TGCGCCAGCAGCTTGGAATCCGCTGTCGGGACCGAAGGGGAAAAACTGTTTTTT. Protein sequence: CASSLESAVGTEGEKLFF.